Shown below are 14 T cell receptor beta chains from a single sample sequenced in a study of cytomegalovirus exposure and HLA in healthy donors. The PCR ran on 60 Vbeta and 13 Jbeta primers. Generated by immunoSEQ multiplex PCR, the TCRdb table keeps only in-frame clones and is missing some. The sample carries around 160,000 clones, 60% to 80% recorded once. The sequenced material came from PBMCs. These receptors all stem from a man in his fifties or sixties in good health and CMV-seropositive.

The J gene is TRBJ2-5, the V gene TRBV6-5; 8 bases are shared with TRBD1. Trimming at V came to 6 bases and at J to 5 bases, leaving 8 bases not matched to a gene. In germline, CDR1 is MNHEY, CDR2 SVGAGI. The CDR3 consists of 14 residues. Here the CDR3 DNA reads TGTGCCAGCAGACGCGACAGGGGACGGGAGACCCAGTACTTC. It specifies CASRRDRGRETQYF.

V gene TRBV9 combines with J gene TRBJ1-1; no clear D. CDR1 is SGDLS, CDR2 YYNGEE, per germline. The length of the CDR3 is 16 residues. V lost 3 bases, J lost 3 bases, and 18 bases lay in between. In DNA form, the CDR3 reads TGTGCCAGCAGCGCTCCCCCCAGGAAATTGGACACTGAAGCTTTCTTT. Translating gives CASSAPPRKLDTEAFF.

The chain carries TRBV19 and TRBJ2-7, with 14 bases fitting TRBD2. Germline assignment: CDR1 LNHDA and CDR2 SQIVND (reference sequence). The CDR3 loop spans 17 amino acids. V dropped 3 bases and J dropped 6; count of bases not matched to a gene: 10. Here the CDR3 DNA reads TGTGCCAGTAGTATCCAAGGGACTAGCGGGGGATCGGGCGAGCAGTACTTC. The encoded protein is CASSIQGTSGGSGEQYF.

This rearrangement joins TRBV2 to TRBJ2-7; D might be TRBD2 (5 bases). The CDR3 has 10 amino acids. Trimming shortened V by 9 bases and J by 7 bases, and 10 bases separated the two germline ends. Per germline, CDR1 SNHLY and CDR2 FYNNEI. As DNA, the CDR3 is TGTGCCAGTTCGAGAGGGGAGCAGTACTTC. Translating gives CASSRGEQYF.

The chain is built from TRBV2 and TRBJ2-2; no firm D call. V dropped 6 bases and J dropped 6 bases, with 11 bases sitting between them. The CDR3 has 13 amino acids. CDR1 is SNHLY, CDR2 FYNNEI, per germline. This CDR3 reads CASRLEKAGELFF. CDR3 nucleotide sequence: TGTGCCAGCAGGCTGGAGAAAGCCGGGGAGCTGTTTTTT.

The chain employs TRBV6-4 and TRBJ1-2; D uncertain. Trimming took off 10 bases at V and 8 bases at J, with 17 bases between the two ends. Germline CDR1 is MRHNA and CDR2 is SNTAGT. The CDR3 has 12 amino acids. CDR3 protein: CATLPVYSGYTF. The CDR3 bases are TGTGCCACCCTTCCCGTTTACTCGGGCTACACCTTC.

The rearrangement links TRBV5-4 to TRBJ1-2; TRBD1 is a possible D gene (5 bases). The CDR3 consists of 13 residues. V lost 2 bases and J 4 bases, leaving 9 bases between the germline ends. Looked up from germline, CDR1 is SGHNT and CDR2 is YYREEE (reference sequence). This CDR3 is CASSFPDIYGYTF. DNA for the CDR3: TGTGCCAGCAGCTTCCCGGACATCTATGGCTACACCTTC.

In its sample, this clone was seen a few times. The CDR3, as DNA: TGTGCCAGCAGCCCCGGACGACAGTCACAAGAGACCCAGTACTTC. It specifies CASSPGRQSQETQYF. This chain uses TRBV7-6 with TRBJ2-5; maybe TRBD1 (5 bases). V lost 5 bases, J lost 2 bases, and 15 bases lay in between. CDR1 is SGHVS, CDR2 FNYEAQ, per germline. This CDR3 has 15 amino acids.

J is TRBJ1-1 and V is TRBV10-3; 10 bases map to TRBD1. Germline trimming cut 6 bases from V and 5 bases from J; bases unmatched to any gene: 9. CDR3 length: 15 residues. The V gene's germline CDR1 is ENHRY and CDR2 SYGVKD. The CDR3 DNA is TGTGCCATCAGCACCGGCAGGACAGGGGGGACTGAAGCTTTCTTT. Translated: CAISTGRTGGTEAFF.

CDR3: CASSLYGGGEKLFF. The DNA of the CDR3 is TGTGCCAGCAGCTTATATGGGGGCGGCGAAAAACTGTTTTTT. This rearrangement joins TRBV7-8 to TRBJ1-4; TRBD1 might be the D (6 bases). The CDR3 contains 14 residues. Per the germline V gene, CDR1 is SGHVS and CDR2 is FQNEAQ. The V and J ends lost 2 bases and 8 bases respectively, with 12 bases between them.

This clone has only a few counts. The rearrangement uses TRBV5-5 and TRBJ1-5, with TRBD1 as a possible D gene (5 bases). The germline CDR1 and CDR2 sequences are SGHKS and YYEKEE (reference sequence). The CDR3 length is 14 residues. Between the trimmed V and J ends, which lost 4 bases and 1 base, there was a span of 9 bases. CDR3 bases: TGTGCCAGCAGCGTGGACAAGAGCAATCAGCCCCAGCATTTT. This sequence encodes CASSVDKSNQPQHF. The full variable domain, completed using reference TRBV5-5 and TRBJ1-5, is DAGVTQSPTHLIKTRGQQVTLRCSPISGHKSVSWYQQVLGQGPQFIFQYYEKEERGRGNFPDRFSARQFPNYSSELNVNALLLGDSALYLCASSVDKSNQPQHFGDGTRLSIL.

V is TRBV2 and J is TRBJ2-3; 14 bases fit TRBD2. CDR3 size: 19 residues. The germline V gene has CDR1 SNHLY and CDR2 FYNNEI. J lost 1 base, V lost 6 bases, and 12 bases had no gene match. The CDR3: CASRLRTSGGYAGTDTQYF. CDR3 DNA: TGTGCCAGCAGACTACGGACTAGCGGGGGGTACGCGGGCACAGATACGCAGTATTTT.

J is TRBJ2-5 and V is TRBV6-6, with D hard to call. The germline V gene has CDR1 MNHNY and CDR2 SVGAGI (reference sequence). CDR3 length: 14 amino acids. The V end was cut by 5 bases, the J end by 2 bases, with 12 bases between. The CDR3 nucleotides are TGTGCCAGCAGTAGCGACGGTAGACAAGAGACCCAGTACTTC. Amino acids: CASSSDGRQETQYF.

The chain couples TRBV5-8 to TRBJ1-5; D call uncertain. CDR3 length: 14 amino acids. Trimming took off 2 bases at V and 3 bases at J, with 9 bases between the two ends. Per the germline V gene, CDR1 is SGHTS and CDR2 is YDEGEE. The CDR3 loop is CASSFGVNNQPQHF. The CDR3 region has the DNA TGTGCCAGCAGCTTCGGGGTTAACAATCAGCCCCAGCATTTT. The full variable domain, in which reference TRBV5-8 and TRBJ1-5 provide the parts outside the CDR3, is EAGVTQSPTHLIKTRGQQATLRCSPISGHTSVYWYQQALGLGLQFLLWYDEGEERNRGNFPPRFSGRQFPNYSSELNVNALELEDSALYLCASSFGVNNQPQHFGDGTRLSIL.